Described below is a single T cell receptor beta chain sequence and its context. This entry is derived from a study of blood T cell repertoires in COVID-19. On the study more broadly: The origin of the acute and convalescent COVID-19 samples was the United States, Italy and Spain. PBMCs, B-cell-depleted T cells, or T cells were the source of the cDNA or gDNA that made up the material.

As originally analysed: It was from reference gene primer amplification that nucleated cell counts were estimated. Method: immunoSEQ multiplex PCR; TCRdb's copy keeps in-frame clones and lacks some. V, J and clone size were drawn from that table, and D and trimming were deduced from the DNA. The sample carries 200,000 to 250,000 clones, 86% recorded once. This TCR was sampled from a woman in her 40s with acute COVID-19. The material sequenced was PBMCs or T cells enriched from blood (not recorded which).

This chain's CDR3 is CASSATTGVEYGYTF. The CDR3 DNA reads TGTGCCAGCAGCGCAACGACAGGGGTTGAGTATGGCTACACCTTC. This rearrangement joins TRBV9 to TRBJ1-2; 8 bases are shared with TRBD1. Germline V gene sequence: CDR1 SGDLS, CDR2 YYNGEE. J lost 5 bases, V lost 3 bases, and 9 bases had no gene match. The CDR3 is made up of 15 amino acids.